This TCR beta chain was observed in a study of T cell responses to AZD1222 COVID-19 vaccine. Study-level findings and limits: Seropositive at baseline were only a handful of AZD1222 recipients. There were repertoire samples only from the period after the peak T cell response. Following two doses of AZD1222, Spike-specific TCR breadth and depth rose. Variant regions that are unmutated are reportedly the target of nearly half of spike-specific TCRs.

Clones were read by immunoSEQ multiplex PCR, and TCRdb kept only the in-frame ones, dropping some. This sample has 100,000 to 150,000 clones, with 90% found just once. On this clone itself: Its antigen is still unknown.

The germline gives CDR1 KGHSH, CDR2 LQKENI. The CDR3 sequence is 15 residues long. V dropped 0 bases and J dropped 7 bases, with 10 bases sitting between them. This receptor was taken from an adult in good health. The chain uses TRBV18 and TRBJ1-6; TRBD1 might be the D (5 bases). The sequencing used peripheral blood, collected on day 0 of AZD1222 vaccination. CDR3 protein: CASSPPQGSNSPLHF. The DNA of the CDR3 is TGTGCCAGCTCACCACCTCAGGGTTCGAATTCACCCCTCCACTTT.